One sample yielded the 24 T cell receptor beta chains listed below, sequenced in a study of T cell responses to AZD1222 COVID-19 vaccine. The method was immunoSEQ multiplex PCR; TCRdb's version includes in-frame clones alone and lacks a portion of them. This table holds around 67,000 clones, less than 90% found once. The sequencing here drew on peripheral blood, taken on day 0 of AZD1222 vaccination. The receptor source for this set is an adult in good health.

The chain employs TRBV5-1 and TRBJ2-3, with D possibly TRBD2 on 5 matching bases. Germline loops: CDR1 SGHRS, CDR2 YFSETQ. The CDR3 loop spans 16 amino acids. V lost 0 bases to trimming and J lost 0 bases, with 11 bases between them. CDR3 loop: CASSLVAGPSTDTQYF. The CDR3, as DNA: TGCGCCAGCAGCTTGGTTGCGGGCCCCAGCACAGATACGCAGTATTTT.

The CDR3 protein is CASRHRDRGATQYF. The CDR3 coding sequence is TGTGCCAGCAGACACCGGGACAGGGGAGCTACGCAGTATTTT. The V gene is TRBV27, the J gene TRBJ2-3; 10 nucleotides align to TRBD1. This CDR3 contains 14 residues. With 6 bases clipped from V and 8 bases from J, the junction kept 8 bases outside the gene matches. Germline V lookup: CDR1 MNHEY, CDR2 SMNVEV (reference sequence).

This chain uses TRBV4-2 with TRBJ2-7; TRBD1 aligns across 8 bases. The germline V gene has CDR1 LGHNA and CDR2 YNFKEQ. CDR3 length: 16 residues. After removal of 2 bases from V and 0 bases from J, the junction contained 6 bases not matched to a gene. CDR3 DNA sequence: TGTGCCAGCAGCCAACTTGGAGGACAGGGCTCCTACGAGCAGTACTTC. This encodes CASSQLGGQGSYEQYF.

CDR3 residues: CASTPGVNSPLHF. The CDR3 DNA follows: TGTGCCAGTACCCCCGGGGTAAATTCACCCCTCCACTTT. The chain links TRBV19 to TRBJ1-6; D not resolved. The V end lost 7 bases, the J end lost 7 bases, and 11 bases lay between the germline ends. This CDR3 spans 13 amino acids. The germline V gene has CDR1 LNHDA and CDR2 SQIVND (reference sequence).

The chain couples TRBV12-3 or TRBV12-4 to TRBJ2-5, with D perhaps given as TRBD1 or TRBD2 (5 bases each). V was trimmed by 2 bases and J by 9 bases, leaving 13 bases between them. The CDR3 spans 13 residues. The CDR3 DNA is TGTGCCAGCAGTTTAAAGCGGTTGGGGGCCCAGTACTTC. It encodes CASSLKRLGAQYF.

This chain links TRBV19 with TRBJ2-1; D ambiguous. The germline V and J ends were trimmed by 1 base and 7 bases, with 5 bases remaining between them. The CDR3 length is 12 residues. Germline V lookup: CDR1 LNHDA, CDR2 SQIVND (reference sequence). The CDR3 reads CASSIGKNEQFF. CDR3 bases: TGTGCCAGTAGTATAGGGAAGAATGAGCAGTTCTTC.

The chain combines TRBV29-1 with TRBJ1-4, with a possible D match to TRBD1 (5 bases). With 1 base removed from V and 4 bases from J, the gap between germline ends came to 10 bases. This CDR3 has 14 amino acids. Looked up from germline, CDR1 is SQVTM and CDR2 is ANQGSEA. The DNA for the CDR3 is TGCAGCGTTGAAGGAAGGGGCAGTAATGAAAAACTGTTTTTT. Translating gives CSVEGRGSNEKLFF.

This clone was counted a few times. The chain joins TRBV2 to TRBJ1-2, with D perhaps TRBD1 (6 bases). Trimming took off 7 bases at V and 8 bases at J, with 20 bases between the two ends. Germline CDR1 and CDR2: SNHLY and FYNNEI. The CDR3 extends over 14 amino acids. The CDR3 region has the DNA TGTGCCAGCACGGAAGCACAGGGTCGGATGGGCTACACCTTC. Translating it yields CASTEAQGRMGYTF.

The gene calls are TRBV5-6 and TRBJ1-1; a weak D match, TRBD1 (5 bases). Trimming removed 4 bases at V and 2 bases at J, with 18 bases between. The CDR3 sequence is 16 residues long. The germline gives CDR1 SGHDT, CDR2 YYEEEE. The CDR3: CASSPRAGRLNTEAFF. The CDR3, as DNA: TGTGCCAGCAGCCCCCGGGCAGGGCGACTCAACACTGAAGCTTTCTTT.

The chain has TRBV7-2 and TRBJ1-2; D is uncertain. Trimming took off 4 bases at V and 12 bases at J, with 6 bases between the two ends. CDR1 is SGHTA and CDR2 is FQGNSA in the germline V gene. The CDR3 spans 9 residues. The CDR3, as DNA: TGTGCCAGCAGCTACCTACACACCTTC. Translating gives CASSYLHTF. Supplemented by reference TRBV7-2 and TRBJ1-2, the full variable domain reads GAGVSQSPSNKVTEKGKDVELRCDPISGHTALYWYRQSLGQGLEFLIYFQGNSAPDKSGLPSDRFSAERTGGSVSTLTIQRTQQEDSAVYLCASSYLHTFGSGTRLTVV.

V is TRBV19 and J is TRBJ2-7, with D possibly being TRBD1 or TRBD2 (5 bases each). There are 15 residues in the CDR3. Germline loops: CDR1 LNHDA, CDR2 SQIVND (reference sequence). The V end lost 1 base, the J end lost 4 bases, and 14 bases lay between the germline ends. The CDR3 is CASSIAGTEYYEQYF. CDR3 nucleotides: TGTGCCAGTAGTATAGCTGGGACCGAGTATTACGAGCAGTACTTC.

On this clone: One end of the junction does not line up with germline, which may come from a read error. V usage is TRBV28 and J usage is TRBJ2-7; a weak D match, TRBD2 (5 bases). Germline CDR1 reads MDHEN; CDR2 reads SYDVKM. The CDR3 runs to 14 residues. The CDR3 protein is CASNLPGSTYEQYF. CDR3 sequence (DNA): TGTGCCAGCAATTTACCGGGATCCACCTACGAGCAGTACTTC. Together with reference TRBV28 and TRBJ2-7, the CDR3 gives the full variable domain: DVKVTQSSRYLVKRTGEKVFLECVQDMDHENMFWYRQDPGLGLRLIYFSYDVKMKEKGDIPEGYSVSREKKERFSLILESASTNQTSMYLCASNLPGSTYEQYFGPGTRLTVT.

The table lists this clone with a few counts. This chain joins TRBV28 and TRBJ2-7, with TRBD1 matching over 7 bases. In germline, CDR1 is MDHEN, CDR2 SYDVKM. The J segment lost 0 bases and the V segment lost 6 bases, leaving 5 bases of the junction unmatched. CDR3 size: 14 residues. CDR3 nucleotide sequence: TGTGCCAGCAGGCGAGACAGGGTCTCCTACGAGCAGTACTTC. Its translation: CASRRDRVSYEQYF.

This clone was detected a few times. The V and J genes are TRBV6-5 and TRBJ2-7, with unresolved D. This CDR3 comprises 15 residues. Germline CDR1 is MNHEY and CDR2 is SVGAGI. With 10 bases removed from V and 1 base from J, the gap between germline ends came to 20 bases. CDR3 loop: CATTAPGGWSYEQYF. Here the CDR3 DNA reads TGTGCCACCACCGCCCCGGGTGGTTGGTCCTACGAGCAGTACTTC.

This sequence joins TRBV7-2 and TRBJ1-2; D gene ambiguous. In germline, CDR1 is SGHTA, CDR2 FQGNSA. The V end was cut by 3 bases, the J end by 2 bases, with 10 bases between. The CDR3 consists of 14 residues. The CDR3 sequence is CASSFRKGNYGYTF. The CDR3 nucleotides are TGTGCCAGCAGCTTTCGCAAGGGAAACTATGGCTACACCTTC.

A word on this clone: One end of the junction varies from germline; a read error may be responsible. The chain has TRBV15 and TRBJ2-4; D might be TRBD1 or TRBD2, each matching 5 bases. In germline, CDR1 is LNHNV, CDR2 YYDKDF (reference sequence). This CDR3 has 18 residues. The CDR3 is CATRREGLFGAAKNIQYF. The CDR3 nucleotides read TGTGCCACCAGAAGAGAGGGCCTATTTGGGGCAGCCAAAAACATTCAGTACTTC.

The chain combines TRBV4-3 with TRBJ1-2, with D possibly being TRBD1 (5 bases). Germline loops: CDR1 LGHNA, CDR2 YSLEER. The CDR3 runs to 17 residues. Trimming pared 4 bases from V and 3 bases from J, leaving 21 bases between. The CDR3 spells CASSLTLGGSVYYGYTF. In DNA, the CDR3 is TGCGCCAGCAGCCTGACCTTGGGGGGGTCTGTCTACTATGGCTACACCTTC.

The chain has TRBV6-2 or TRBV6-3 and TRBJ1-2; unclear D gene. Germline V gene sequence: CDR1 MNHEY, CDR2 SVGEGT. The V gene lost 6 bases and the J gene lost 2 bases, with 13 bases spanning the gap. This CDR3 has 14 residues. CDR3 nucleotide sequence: TGTGCCAGCAGCCTTACCGGGCCCAACTATGGCTACACCTTC. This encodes CASSLTGPNYGYTF.

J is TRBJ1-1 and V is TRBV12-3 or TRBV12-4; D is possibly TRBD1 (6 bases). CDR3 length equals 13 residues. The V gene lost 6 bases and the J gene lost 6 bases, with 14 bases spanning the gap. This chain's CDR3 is CASSVQGSSEAFF. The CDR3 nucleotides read TGTGCCAGCAGCGTACAGGGATCTTCTGAAGCTTTCTTT.

CDR3 nucleotide sequence: TGTGCCAGCAGTTCGTTAGTAGGGGCCCAAGAGCCCCAGCATTTT. Protein sequence: CASSSLVGAQEPQHF. The chain combines TRBV27 with TRBJ1-5; possible D gene TRBD1, 5 bases. The V and J ends lost 4 bases and 8 bases respectively, with 18 bases between them. The germline gives CDR1 MNHEY, CDR2 SMNVEV (reference sequence). This CDR3 has 15 amino acids.

The CDR3 sequence: CASSEETGALYEQYF. Written as DNA, the CDR3 is TGTGCCAGCAGTGAAGAGACAGGAGCTCTCTACGAGCAGTACTTC. J is TRBJ2-7 and V is TRBV2, with TRBD1 as a possible D gene (6 bases). Per germline, CDR1 SNHLY and CDR2 FYNNEI. The CDR3 is made up of 15 amino acids. With 1 base removed from V and 3 bases from J, the gap between germline ends came to 13 bases.

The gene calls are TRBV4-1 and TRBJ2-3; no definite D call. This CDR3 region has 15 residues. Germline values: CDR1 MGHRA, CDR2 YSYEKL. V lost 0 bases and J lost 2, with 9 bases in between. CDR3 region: CASSQDIPNTDTQYF. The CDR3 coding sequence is TGCGCCAGCAGCCAAGATATCCCTAACACAGATACGCAGTATTTT.

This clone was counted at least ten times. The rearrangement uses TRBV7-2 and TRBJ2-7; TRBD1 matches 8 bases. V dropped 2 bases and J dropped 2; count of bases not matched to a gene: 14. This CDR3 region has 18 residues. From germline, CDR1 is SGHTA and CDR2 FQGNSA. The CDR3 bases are TGTGCCAGCAGCTTATCAGGGGGCGTGCGCTTCCGAACCTACGAGCAGTACTTC. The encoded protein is CASSLSGGVRFRTYEQYF. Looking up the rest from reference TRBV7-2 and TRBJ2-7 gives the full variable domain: GAGVSQSPSNKVTEKGKDVELRCDPISGHTALYWYRQSLGQGLEFLIYFQGNSAPDKSGLPSDRFSAERTGGSVSTLTIQRTQQEDSAVYLCASSLSGGVRFRTYEQYFGPGTRLTVT.

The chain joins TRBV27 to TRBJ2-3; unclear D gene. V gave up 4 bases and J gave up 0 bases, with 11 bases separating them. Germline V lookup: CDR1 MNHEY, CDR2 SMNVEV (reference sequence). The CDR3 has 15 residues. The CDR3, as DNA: TGTGCCAGCAGTTCTATAGCCGTTAGCACAGATACGCAGTATTTT. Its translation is CASSSIAVSTDTQYF.